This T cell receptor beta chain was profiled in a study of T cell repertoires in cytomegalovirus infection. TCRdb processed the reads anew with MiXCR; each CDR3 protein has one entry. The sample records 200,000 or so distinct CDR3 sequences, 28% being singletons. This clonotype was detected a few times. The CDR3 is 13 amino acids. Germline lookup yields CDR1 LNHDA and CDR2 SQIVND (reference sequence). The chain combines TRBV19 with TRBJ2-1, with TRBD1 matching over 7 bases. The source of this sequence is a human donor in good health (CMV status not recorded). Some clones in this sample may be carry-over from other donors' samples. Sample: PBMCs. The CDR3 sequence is CAAGTASYNEQFF. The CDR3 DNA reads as TGTGCTGCCGGGACAGCTTCCTACAATGAGCAGTTCTTC.